Shown below are 19 T cell receptor beta chains from a single sample sequenced in a study of regulatory T cells in long-lasting Graves disease. Arm-PCR of CDR3 regions with iRepertoire HTBI primers generated TCR beta libraries. Using its own MiXCR run on the multiplex PCR reads, TCRdb lists one record per CDR3 protein. The sample lists 380,000 or so distinct CDR3 sequences, roughly 15% occurring once. Described time point: newly diagnosed GD, antithyroid drugs for less than 3 months. Preparation of the TCR library used RNA extracted from PBMCs. These same data were also listed under a study on T cells in Graves' hyperthyroidism and ophthalmopathy.

Sequenced material: peripheral blood mononuclear cells (PBMCs), taken at new diagnosis, from a patient treated with antithyroid drugs. Receptor source: a woman under 30 with Graves disease.

This clonotype was detected ten times or more. The chain employs TRBV11-3 and TRBJ2-2, with D hard to call. This CDR3 region has 14 residues. From germline, CDR1 is SGHNT and CDR2 YENEEA. Between the trimmed V and J ends, which lost 1 base and 5 bases, there was a span of 8 bases. CDR3 amino acids: CASSLGSRTGELFF. As DNA, the CDR3 is TGTGCCAGCAGCTTAGGCTCCCGGACCGGGGAGCTGTTTTTT.

V and J are TRBV9 and TRBJ2-7; TRBD1 might be the D (6 bases). The germline V gene encodes CDR1 SGDLS and CDR2 YYNGEE. The length of the CDR3 is 13 residues. V lost 7 bases, J lost 1 base, and 12 bases lay in between. CDR3 DNA sequence: TGTGCCAGCGCTCGGACAGAGTCCTACGAGCAGTACTTC. It encodes CASARTESYEQYF.

The table lists this clonotype with many counts. CDR3 DNA: TGTGCCAGCACCTCCGGTAGCGGTACGCAGTATTTT. Translated: CASTSGSGTQYF. V usage is TRBV7-3 and J usage is TRBJ2-3; tentative D call: TRBD2 (6 bases). Germline V gene sequence: CDR1 SGHTA, CDR2 FQGTGA. The CDR3 is made up of 12 amino acids. V lost 7 bases, J lost 8 bases, and 13 bases lay in between.

This clonotype was picked up a small number of times. The chain recombines TRBV10-1 with TRBJ2-2; the D gene is possibly TRBD1 (5 bases). CDR3 length: 15 amino acids. Germline CDR1 reads WNHNN; CDR2 reads SYGVQD (reference sequence). The V end lost 2 bases, the J end lost 0 bases, and 7 bases lay between the germline ends. This chain's CDR3 is CASSEGAANTGELFF. The DNA for the CDR3 is TGCGCCAGCAGTGAGGGGGCCGCGAACACCGGGGAGCTGTTTTTT.

The J gene is TRBJ2-1, the V gene TRBV3-1, with D perhaps TRBD2 (6 bases). V was trimmed by 8 bases and J by 9 bases, leaving 23 bases between them. This CDR3 is 15 amino acids long. The germline V gene encodes CDR1 LGHDT and CDR2 YNNKEL (reference sequence). The CDR3: CASSIGDSTVGEQFF. The CDR3 bases are TGTGCCAGCTCTATAGGGGACTCTACGGTAGGTGAGCAGTTCTTC.

In this sample, this clonotype turned up a few times. The rearrangement joins TRBV5-1 to TRBJ1-1, with D possibly matching TRBD1 (5 bases). The germline gives CDR1 SGHRS, CDR2 YFSETQ. The CDR3 spans 15 residues. Trimming pared 2 bases from V and 8 bases from J, leaving 19 bases between. The DNA for the CDR3 is TGCGCCAGCAGCTTTGGGGGGGATTTGGTGACCGAAGCTTTCTTT. It translates to CASSFGGDLVTEAFF. Full variable domain (rest looked up from reference TRBV5-1 and TRBJ1-1): KAGVTQTPRYLIKTRGQQVTLSCSPISGHRSVSWYQQTPGQGLQFLFEYFSETQRNKGNFPGRFSGRQFSNSRSEMNVSTLELGDSALYLCASSFGGDLVTEAFFGQGTRLTVV.

This clonotype was observed many times. The rearrangement links TRBV27 to TRBJ2-5; perhaps TRBD1 as D (6 bases). Trimming left V 0 bases short and J 0 bases short, with 11 bases between. CDR1 and CDR2 from the germline V gene are MNHEY and SMNVEV (reference sequence). CDR3 length: 16 residues. In nucleotides, the CDR3 is TGTGCCAGCAGTTTATCGGCAGGGGCCTACCAAGAGACCCAGTACTTC. This encodes CASSLSAGAYQETQYF.

In DNA, the CDR3 is TGTGCCAGCAGCGTAGAGGAGGGAGGGAGGTTTGAAGCTTTCTTT. Protein sequence: CASSVEEGGRFEAFF. This chain uses TRBV9 with TRBJ1-1, with D hard to call. Trimming shortened V by 0 bases and J by 7 bases, and 16 bases separated the two germline ends. The germline gives CDR1 SGDLS, CDR2 YYNGEE. The CDR3 has 15 amino acids. Combining the CDR3 with reference TRBV9 and TRBJ1-1 gives the whole variable domain DSGVTQTPKHLITATGQRVTLRCSPRSGDLSVYWYQQSLDQGLQFLIQYYNGEERAKGNILERFSAQQFPDLHSELNLSSLELGDSALYFCASSVEEGGRFEAFFGQGTRLTVV.

V gene TRBV6-1 combines with J gene TRBJ2-1; TRBD1 matches at 8 bases. Germline lookup yields CDR1 MNHNS and CDR2 SASEGT. V lost 4 bases, J lost 12 bases, and 11 bases stayed unmatched. The CDR3 sequence is 14 residues long. The CDR3 reads CASSASTQGAWQFF. CDR3 sequence (DNA): TGTGCCAGCAGTGCATCGACTCAGGGGGCTTGGCAGTTCTTC.

This clonotype was counted ten times or more. V and J are TRBV5-8 and TRBJ1-2; D gene ambiguous. The CDR3 covers 14 residues. Germline-derived CDR1 and CDR2 are SGHTS and YDEGEE. V lost 0 bases and J 5 bases, leaving 11 bases between the germline ends. The CDR3 sequence is CASSLATELYGYTF. In DNA form, the CDR3 reads TGTGCCAGCAGCTTGGCAACGGAATTGTATGGCTACACCTTC.

This chain links TRBV19 with TRBJ2-5; TRBD2 agrees at 12 bases. CDR1 is LNHDA, CDR2 SQIVND, per germline (reference sequence). The CDR3 has 14 amino acids. Written as DNA, the CDR3 is TGTGCATCAAGAGGACTAGCGGGACGGGAGACCCAGTACTTC. It yields the protein CASRGLAGRETQYF. The full variable domain, completed using reference TRBV19 and TRBJ2-5, is DGGITQSPKYLFRKEGQNVTLSCEQNLNHDAMYWYRQDPGQGLRLIYYSQIVNDFQKGDIAEGYSVSREKKESFPLTVTSAQKNPTAFYLCASRGLAGRETQYFGPGTRLLVL.

This clonotype has ten or more counts. The chain carries TRBV20-1 and TRBJ2-1; either TRBD1 or TRBD2 may fit D (5 bases each). The CDR3 totals 8 residues. Germline CDR1 is DFQATT and CDR2 is SNEGSKA (reference sequence). The DNA for the CDR3 is TGCGGGTGGGGGGAGCAGTTCTTC. Its protein product is CGWGEQFF.

This clonotype was detected ten times or more. The rearrangement uses TRBV30 and TRBJ1-1; 7 bases line up with TRBD1. This CDR3 spans 17 amino acids. The V and J ends lost 0 bases and 5 bases, in that order; junction bases with no gene match: 15. Germline V gene data show CDR1 as GTSNPN and CDR2 as SVGIG (reference sequence). CDR3 DNA: TGTGCCTGGAGTGTAAGGTTGGGACTCAACAGGGGAACTGAAGCTTTCTTT. Translated, it gives CAWSVRLGLNRGTEAFF.

This clonotype has just a few counts. The chain joins TRBV9 to TRBJ2-5; tentatively, D is TRBD1 or TRBD2 (6 bases each). V was trimmed by 2 bases and J by 1 base, leaving 15 bases between them. Germline CDR1 SGDLS, CDR2 YYNGEE. The CDR3 length is 16 residues. CDR3 protein: CASSVAGHSTQETQYF. DNA for the CDR3: TGTGCCAGCAGCGTGGCGGGACACTCAACCCAAGAGACCCAGTACTTC.

Concerning this clonotype itself: A read error may explain this, as a much larger clone is one base away. J is TRBJ2-1 and V is TRBV2; weak D call: TRBD2 (6 bases). Germline loops: CDR1 SNHLY, CDR2 FYNNEI. Between the trimmed V and J ends, which lost 6 bases and 9 bases, there was a span of 18 bases. CDR3 length equals 14 residues. CDR3 loop: CASSASVSILEQFF. The CDR3 DNA is TGTGCCAGCAGCGCTAGCGTAAGTATCCTTGAGCAGTTCTTC.

At least ten counts were recorded for this clonotype. V and J are TRBV5-1 and TRBJ2-1; D is uncertain. The V and J ends lost 5 bases and 10 bases respectively, with 13 bases between them. This CDR3 has 12 residues. Germline loops: CDR1 SGHRS, CDR2 YFSETQ. Written as DNA, the CDR3 is TGCGCCAGCAGTCGAAGACCAGACGAGCAGTTCTTC. Residues: CASSRRPDEQFF.

Points on this clonotype: One end of the junction fails to match germline, which may point to a read error. V and J are TRBV13 and TRBJ2-7; D call uncertain. The CDR3 totals 16 residues. Germline CDR1 is PRHDT and CDR2 is FYEKMQ (reference sequence). Here the CDR3 reads CASSQDGSPRAYEQYF. CDR3 DNA sequence: TGCGCCAGCAGCCAAGATGGGTCCCCCCGGGCCTACGAGCAGTACTTC.

This clonotype was counted a single time. A far larger clone lies a single base away; this is likely a read error. This rearrangement joins TRBV5-1 to TRBJ2-5; D perhaps matches TRBD2 (7 bases). This CDR3 has 15 residues. V was shortened by 0 bases and J by 11 bases, with 20 bases between the two germline ends. Per the germline V gene, CDR1 is SGHRS and CDR2 is YFSETQ. This CDR3 is CASSLGGGVYNEQYF. The CDR3 DNA reads TGCGCCAGCAGCTTGGGCGGGGGCGTCTACAATGAGCAGTACTTC.

This clonotype was recorded a few times. V is TRBV6-1 and J is TRBJ2-2; D not certain. Germline V gene lookup returns CDR1 MNHNS and CDR2 SASEGT. Trimming removed 6 bases at V and 6 bases at J, with 8 bases between. This CDR3 comprises 12 residues. The CDR3 region is CASRWGSGELFF. The DNA of the CDR3 is TGTGCCAGCAGGTGGGGATCCGGGGAGCTGTTTTTT.